This T cell receptor (beta chain) was identified in a study of T-cell reconstitution after alpha-beta-depleted transplantation in children. In its sample, this clonotype was seen many times. The library targeted TCRbeta and was prepared with unique molecular identifiers. TCRdb reprocessed the PCR reads with MiXCR, giving one entry per CDR3 protein. The sample carries under 450,000 distinct CDR3 sequences, 10% to 15% recorded once. This receptor was obtained from a human donor who donated a stem cell graft to a child with Fanconi anemia. Material: PBMCs, obtained from the stem cell graft.

CDR3 loop: CAISQAPAQGASGYTF. CDR3 sequence (DNA): TGTGCCATCAGCCAAGCCCCGGCACAGGGGGCTTCTGGCTACACCTTC. This sequence joins TRBV10-3 and TRBJ1-2; 9 bases are a match to TRBD1. The CDR3 sequence is 16 residues long. J was trimmed by 7 bases and V by 6 bases; bases with no gene match: 15. Per germline, CDR1 ENHRY and CDR2 SYGVKD.